The 16 T cell receptor beta chains listed next were all sequenced from one sample in a study of blood T cell repertoires in COVID-19 (dated by TCRdb to about 2020). Receptor libraries were prepared by the immunoSEQ multiplex PCR assay. What TCRdb holds here is the immuneACCESS table cut down to in-frame rearrangements. Part of the clones is not present; checked against another copy, under half of the missing clones reflect an unresolved V gene, and the others are unexplained. The sample table shows 200,000 or so clones, and roughly 88% are seen once. Jointly, the top ten make up about 4% of the sample. The sample comprised PBMCs or T cells enriched from blood (not recorded which). The receptors come from a woman between 40 and 55 years old with acute COVID-19.

The rearrangement links TRBV25-1 to TRBJ1-4; 10 nucleotides match TRBD1. The V segment lost 7 bases and the J segment 6 bases; nucleotides outside the gene matches: 2. This CDR3 is 13 amino acids long. Per germline, CDR1 MGHDK and CDR2 SYGVNS. CDR3 DNA: TGTGCCAGCAAGGGGACAGGGGATGAAAAACTGTTTTTT. This encodes CASKGTGDEKLFF. The variable domain in full, with the rest retrieved from reference TRBV25-1 and TRBJ1-4, is EADIYQTPRYLVIGTGKKITLECSQTMGHDKMYWYQQDPGMELHLIHYSYGVNSTEKGDLSSESTVSRIRTEHFPLTLESARPSHTSQYLCASKGTGDEKLFFGSGTQLSVL.

The V and J genes are TRBV9 and TRBJ2-1, with 10 bases fitting TRBD1. The CDR3 is 13 amino acids. In germline, CDR1 is SGDLS, CDR2 YYNGEE. J was trimmed by 9 bases and V by 7 bases; bases with no gene match: 7. CDR3 sequence (DNA): TGTGCCAGCGGGACAGGGGTTTGGGGTGAGCAGTTCTTC. Its translation: CASGTGVWGEQFF.

The V gene is TRBV6-5, the J gene TRBJ1-2, with 7 bases that match TRBD1. Germline assignment: CDR1 MNHEY and CDR2 SVGAGI. J was trimmed by 3 bases and V by 11 bases; bases with no gene match: 15. The CDR3 totals 15 residues. CDR3 loop: CASYPRRTGDYGYTF. The DNA for the CDR3 is TGTGCCTCCTACCCCCGACGAACAGGGGACTATGGCTACACCTTC.

This clone appeared once. The chain has TRBV7-9 and TRBJ1-3; the D is unclear. The length of the CDR3 is 17 residues. The V gene's germline CDR1 is SEHNR and CDR2 FQNEAQ (reference sequence). The ends were cut back, 1 base at V and 7 bases at J, with 20 bases in the middle. The CDR3 loop is CASSLVRGSSRANTIYF. CDR3 bases: TGTGCCAGCAGCTTAGTCCGGGGATCCTCTCGAGCCAACACCATATATTTT.

This chain uses TRBV21-1 with TRBJ2-7; the D call TRBD2 from the table was never checked on the DNA. TRBV21-1 counts as a pseudogene. CDR3 length: 18 residues. The CDR3 DNA reads TGTGCCAGCAGCAAAGCGGATTCTGGACTAGCGGAATCCTACGAGCAGTACGTC. It encodes CASSKADSGLAESYEQYV.

The rearrangement links TRBV10-3 to TRBJ1-2, with D uncertain. The CDR3 extends over 11 amino acids. CDR1 ENHRY and CDR2 SYGVKD come from the germline V gene. Trimming removed 0 bases at V and 12 bases at J, with 8 bases between. CDR3 sequence: CAISESSWHTF. Here the CDR3 DNA reads TGTGCCATCAGTGAGTCCAGTTGGCACACCTTC.

The V and J genes are TRBV11-2 and TRBJ2-7; the match to TRBD1 covers 7 bases. J lost 9 bases, V lost 5 bases, and 16 bases had no gene match. The CDR3 runs to 15 residues. CDR1 SGHAT and CDR2 FQNNGV come from the germline V gene. Written as DNA, the CDR3 is TGTGCCAGCAGCACTACCGGGACAGCCACCTCGGGGCAGTACTTC. This translates into CASSTTGTATSGQYF.

The rearrangement joins TRBV20-1 to TRBJ1-1; D remains unclear. The germline V and J ends were trimmed by 6 bases and 11 bases, with 16 bases remaining between them. This CDR3 spans 11 amino acids. CDR1 and CDR2 from the germline V gene are DFQATT and SNEGSKA (reference sequence). The CDR3 region is CSAPLLGEAFF. CDR3 nucleotide sequence: TGCAGTGCCCCCCTTCTCGGGGAGGCTTTCTTT.

The gene calls are TRBV24-1 and TRBJ2-1; 8 positions match TRBD1. J gave up 2 bases and V 3 bases, and 5 bases lay outside the gene matches. CDR3 size: 16 residues. Germline assignment: CDR1 KGHDR and CDR2 SFDVKD. CDR3: CATSDRTGSTYNEQFF. Here the CDR3 DNA reads TGTGCCACCAGTGATCGGACAGGGTCAACCTACAATGAGCAGTTCTTC.

The CDR3 sequence is CASSAGRAARKLFF. CDR3 bases: TGTGCCAGCAGCGCGGGAAGGGCCGCGAGAAAACTGTTTTTT. The chain has TRBV11-2 and TRBJ1-4; D uncertain. V was shortened by 5 bases and J by 10 bases, with 17 bases between the two germline ends. CDR1 is SGHAT and CDR2 is FQNNGV in the germline V gene. This CDR3 contains 14 residues.

This clone was found once. J is TRBJ1-6 and V is TRBV18; weak D call: TRBD1 (5 bases). The V and J ends lost 2 bases and 6 bases respectively, with 11 bases between them. The CDR3 covers 15 residues. Germline V lookup: CDR1 KGHSH, CDR2 LQKENI. The CDR3 bases are TGTGCCAGCTCACCAGGGGCCCAAATTAATTCACCCCTCCACTTT. Encoded protein: CASSPGAQINSPLHF.

The chain links TRBV28 to TRBJ1-5; 7 bases match TRBD1. J gave up 0 bases and V 4 bases, and 12 bases lay outside the gene matches. Germline V gives CDR1 MDHEN, CDR2 SYDVKM. CDR3 size: 18 residues. CDR3: CASSSGQSWMSSNQPQHF. CDR3 nucleotide sequence: TGTGCCAGCAGTTCGGGACAGTCCTGGATGAGTAGCAATCAGCCCCAGCATTTT.

The CDR3: CASSRRGDTEAFF. The CDR3, as DNA: TGTGCCAGCAGCCGCCGGGGGGACACTGAAGCTTTCTTT. V gene TRBV7-3 combines with J gene TRBJ1-1, with D perhaps TRBD1 (5 bases). Trimming cost V 5 bases and J 3 bases, with 10 bases left between them. Looked up from germline, CDR1 is SGHTA and CDR2 is FQGTGA. The CDR3 spans 13 residues.

This chain uses TRBV2 with TRBJ2-5, with D uncertain. Looked up from germline, CDR1 is SNHLY and CDR2 is FYNNEI. V shed 8 bases and J shed 3 bases, with 7 bases lying between them. This CDR3 contains 11 residues. For the CDR3, the DNA is TGTGCCAGCTCCCAGGAAGAGACCCAGTACTTC. It translates to CASSQEETQYF. Full variable domain (remainder filled in from reference TRBV2 and TRBJ2-5): EPEVTQTPSHQVTQMGQEVILRCVPISNHLYFYWYRQILGQKVEFLVSFYNNEISEKSEIFDDQFSVERPDGSNFTLKIRSTKLEDSAMYFCASSQEETQYFGPGTRLLVL.

J is TRBJ1-2 and V is TRBV6-5; 9 nucleotides align to TRBD1. The germline V gene encodes CDR1 MNHEY and CDR2 SVGAGI. The J segment lost 1 base and the V segment lost 7 bases, leaving 4 bases of the junction unmatched. The CDR3 extends over 14 amino acids. The CDR3 region is CASKGQGYNYGYTF. The CDR3, as DNA: TGTGCCAGCAAGGGACAGGGATATAACTATGGCTACACCTTC.

The V gene is TRBV14, the J gene TRBJ2-7; D unclear. The CDR3 contains 11 residues. V lost 1 base, J lost 5 bases, and 3 bases lay in between. Germline V lookup: CDR1 SGHDN, CDR2 FVKESK. The CDR3 DNA sequence: TGTGCCAGCAGCCAAGCTGACGAGCAGTACTTC. Protein product: CASSQADEQYF.